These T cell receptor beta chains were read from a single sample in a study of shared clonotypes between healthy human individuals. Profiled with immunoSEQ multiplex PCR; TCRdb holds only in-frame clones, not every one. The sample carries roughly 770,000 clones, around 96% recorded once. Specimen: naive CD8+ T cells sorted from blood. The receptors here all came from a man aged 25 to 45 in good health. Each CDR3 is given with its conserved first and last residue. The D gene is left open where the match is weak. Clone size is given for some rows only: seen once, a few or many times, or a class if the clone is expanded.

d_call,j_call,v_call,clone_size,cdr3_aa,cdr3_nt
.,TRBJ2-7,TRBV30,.,CAWVDLYEQYF,TGTGCCTGGGTGGACCTTTACGAGCAGTACTTC
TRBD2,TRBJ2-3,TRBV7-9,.,CASSSTIPREAWSTDTQYF,TGTGCCAGCAGCTCAACAATCCCGCGGGAGGCGTGGAGCACAGATACGCAGTATTTT
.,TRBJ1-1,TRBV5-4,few,CASSIAGGASEAFF,TGTGCCAGCAGCATAGCGGGGGGCGCCTCTGAAGCTTTCTTT
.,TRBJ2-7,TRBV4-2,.,CASSHPSVGGSYEQYF,TGTGCCAGCAGCCACCCTAGCGTGGGAGGTTCATACGAGCAGTACTTC
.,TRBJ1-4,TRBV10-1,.,CASSEGVGEKLFF,TGCGCCAGCAGCGAGGGCGTTGGGGAAAAACTGTTTTTT
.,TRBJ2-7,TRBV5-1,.,CASSLRNWFGEQYF,TGCGCCAGCAGCTTGAGGAACTGGTTCGGCGAGCAGTACTTC
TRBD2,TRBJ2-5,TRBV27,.,CASSFGRGVAETQYF,TGTGCCAGCAGTTTCGGGAGGGGGGTCGCGGAGACCCAGTACTTC
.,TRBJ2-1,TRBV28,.,CASSFSPRDDSYNEQFF,TGTGCCAGCAGTTTTAGTCCTAGAGACGATAGCTACAATGAGCAGTTCTTC
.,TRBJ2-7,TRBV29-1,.,CSVEGREYEQYF,TGCAGCGTTGAGGGCAGGGAATACGAGCAGTACTTC
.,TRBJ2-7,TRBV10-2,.,CASNGDDNYEQYF,TGCGCCAGCAACGGGGACGATAACTACGAGCAGTACTTC
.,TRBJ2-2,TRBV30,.,CAGLWGSNTGELFF,TGTGCCGGCCTTTGGGGATCGAACACCGGGGAGCTGTTTTTT
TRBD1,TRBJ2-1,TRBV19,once,CASSIDRAPYNEQFF,TGTGCCAGTAGTATCGACAGGGCCCCCTACAATGAGCAGTTCTTC
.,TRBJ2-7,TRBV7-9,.,CASSPGQGLGYEQYF,TGTGCCAGCAGCCCTGGACAGGGACTAGGTTACGAGCAGTACTTC
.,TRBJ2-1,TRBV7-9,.,CASSPTSVNEQFF,TGTGCCAGCAGCCCGACTTCTGTCAATGAGCAGTTCTTC
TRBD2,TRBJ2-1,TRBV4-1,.,CASSHRTSGSYNEQFF,TGCGCCAGCAGCCACAGGACTAGCGGTAGTTACAATGAGCAGTTCTTC
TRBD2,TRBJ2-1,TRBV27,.,CASSTSPGLAYEQFF,TGTGCCAGCAGCACAAGTCCGGGACTAGCTTACGAGCAGTTCTTC
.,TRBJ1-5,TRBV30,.,CAWSVQGMQPQHF,TGTGCCTGGAGTGTACAGGGTATGCAGCCCCAGCATTTT
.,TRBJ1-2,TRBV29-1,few,CSGDRDMDGYGYTF,TGCAGCGGTGACCGGGACATGGACGGGTATGGCTACACCTTC
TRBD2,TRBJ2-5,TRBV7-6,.,CASTLGASGGETQYF,TGTGCCAGCACCTTGGGGGCTAGCGGGGGAGAGACCCAGTACTTC
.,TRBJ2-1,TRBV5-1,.,CASSLGGYNEQFF,TGCGCCAGCAGCCTCGGAGGCTACAATGAGCAGTTCTTC
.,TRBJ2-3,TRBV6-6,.,CATLGGDTQYF,TGTGCCACCCTTGGGGGAGATACGCAGTATTTT
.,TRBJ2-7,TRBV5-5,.,CASSLQGSRGYEQYF,TGTGCCAGCAGCTTGCAGGGCAGTAGGGGCTACGAGCAGTACTTC
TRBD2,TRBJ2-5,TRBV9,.,CASSVVGSGIGETQYF,TGTGCCAGCAGCGTAGTCGGTAGCGGGATAGGAGAGACCCAGTACTTC
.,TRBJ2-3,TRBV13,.,CASSLAWTNTDTQYF,TGTGCCAGCAGCTTAGCCTGGACCAACACAGATACGCAGTATTTT
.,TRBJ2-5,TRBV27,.,CASRTTDQETQYF,TGTGCCAGCAGAACAACAGATCAAGAGACCCAGTACTTC
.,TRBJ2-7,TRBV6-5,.,CASSYSGTAYEQYF,TGTGCCAGCAGTTACTCCGGGACTGCCTACGAGCAGTACTTC
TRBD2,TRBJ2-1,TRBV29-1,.,CSVPGSGRTREQFF,TGCAGCGTACCGGGTAGCGGGAGAACCAGGGAGCAGTTCTTC
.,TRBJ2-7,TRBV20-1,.,CSARDFYEQYF,TGCAGTGCAAGGGACTTCTACGAGCAGTACTTC
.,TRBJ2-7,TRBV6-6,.,CASSTGIYEQYF,TGTGCCAGCAGCACGGGTATATACGAGCAGTACTTC
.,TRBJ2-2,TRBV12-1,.,CASSSRGWTFGSQILNTGELFF,TGTGCCAGCAGCTCGCGTGGGTGGACCTTCGGAAGCCAAATTCTTAACACCGGGGAGCTGTTTTTT
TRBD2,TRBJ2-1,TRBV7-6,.,CASAHPGERERRGSNEQFF,TGTGCCAGCGCCCATCCAGGGGAGCGGGAGAGAAGGGGTTCCAATGAGCAGTTCTTC
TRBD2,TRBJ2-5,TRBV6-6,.,CASSYSGGYGETQYF,TGTGCCAGCAGTTACTCGGGGGGGTACGGCGAGACCCAGTACTTC
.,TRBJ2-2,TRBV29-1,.,CSVLRDTGELFF,TGCAGCGTCCTAAGGGACACCGGGGAGCTGTTTTTT
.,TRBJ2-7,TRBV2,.,CASSEGTNYEQYF,TGTGCCAGCAGTGAAGGGACTAACTACGAGCAGTACTTC
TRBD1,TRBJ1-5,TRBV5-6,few,CASSSGQGDQPQHF,TGTGCCAGCAGCTCGGGACAGGGGGATCAGCCCCAGCATTTT
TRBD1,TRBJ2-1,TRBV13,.,CASSLGVQGAEQFF,TGTGCCAGCAGCTTAGGAGTTCAGGGGGCTGAGCAGTTCTTC
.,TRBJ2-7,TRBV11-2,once,CASSLEAVAYEQYF,TGTGCCAGCAGCTTAGAGGCAGTTGCCTACGAGCAGTACTTC
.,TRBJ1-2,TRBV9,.,CASSDRVNGYTF,TGTGCCAGCAGCGACAGGGTAAATGGCTACACCTTC
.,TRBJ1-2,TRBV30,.,CAWSGTAQNYGYTF,TGTGCCTGGAGTGGGACAGCCCAAAACTATGGCTACACCTTC
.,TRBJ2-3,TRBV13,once,CASSLVGTNTDTQYF,TGTGCCAGCAGCTTAGTTGGCACGAACACAGATACGCAGTATTTT
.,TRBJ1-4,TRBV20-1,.,CSGRVVEKLFF,TGCAGTGGGAGGGTGGTAGAAAAACTGTTTTTT
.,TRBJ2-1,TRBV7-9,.,CASSSREGYEQFF,TGTGCCAGCAGCTCCAGAGAAGGTTATGAGCAGTTCTTC
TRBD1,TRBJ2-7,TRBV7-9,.,CASTPRETGTGSPYEQYF,TGTGCCAGCACCCCTCGGGAGACCGGGACAGGTTCCCCCTACGAGCAGTACTTC
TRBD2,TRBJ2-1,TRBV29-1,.,CSVRTSGRGEQFF,TGCAGCGTACGGACTAGCGGGAGGGGTGAGCAGTTCTTC
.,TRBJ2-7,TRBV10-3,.,CAISPATGSGEQYF,TGTGCCATCAGTCCCGCGACTGGGTCTGGCGAGCAGTACTTC